These T cell receptor beta chains were read from a single sample in a study of shared clonotypes between healthy human individuals. Libraries were prepared by immunoSEQ multiplex PCR; TCRdb keeps only in-frame clonotypes and omits some of them. The table shows more than 2 million clones, with about 95% occurring only once. Material for sequencing was naive CD8+ T cells sorted from blood. Receptors originate from a man aged 18 to 35 in good health. CDR3s leave out the opening cysteine and the closing phenylalanine or tryptophan.

j_call v_call cdr3_aa
TRBJ2-3 TRBV5-4 ASGIADTQY
TRBJ2-3 TRBV6-8 ASSWRGAGSTDTQY
TRBJ1-6 TRBV27 ASSFTGNSPLH
TRBJ2-5 TRBV11-2 ASSFRTGYQETQY
TRBJ1-1 TRBV7-9 ASSSPWTGEEAF
TRBJ2-5 TRBV4-1 ASSQGTGTETQY
TRBJ1-1 TRBV7-8 ASSLGGGTEAF
TRBJ1-5 TRBV19 ASSINSVGANQPQH
TRBJ2-6 TRBV10-3 AIRIGLAGAGANVLT
TRBJ2-7 TRBV14 ASSPGIQTGYEQY
TRBJ2-3 TRBV7-9 ASSLGLAGGPMATDTQY
TRBJ2-7 TRBV2 ASYGQGPYEQY
TRBJ2-2 TRBV5-5 ASSSNPGQGAATGELF
TRBJ1-2 TRBV5-4 ASSRTGSTYGYT
TRBJ1-2 TRBV28 ASSPPAGVGT
TRBJ1-1 TRBV4-1 ASSSTGGGMNTEAF
TRBJ2-7 TRBV7-3 ASSPKAGTGYEQY
TRBJ2-7 TRBV4-1 ASSPRTGGNEQY
TRBJ2-3 TRBV4-1 ASSQEFVGTDTQY
TRBJ2-7 TRBV13 ASSQGRDYEQY